This TCR beta chain was found in a study of T cell responses to AZD1222 COVID-19 vaccine. Study information: Combined were second doses at about 4 or about 12 weeks.

Study-wide findings and caveats: Spike-specific TCR breadth and depth went up after people got two AZD1222 doses. Females made up more of the donors, who were largely white British, and clonal diversity may have come out too low.

The protocol was immunoSEQ multiplex PCR, while the TCRdb copy is restricted to in-frame clones and leaves out a portion. The sample consists of around 100,000 clones, 89% of them appearing once. Concerning this clone itself: Its antigen is still unknown.

The CDR3 is 16 residues long. The ends lost 5 bases at V and 2 bases at J; junction bases unmatched: 8. Germline V gives CDR1 SEHNR, CDR2 FQNEAQ (reference sequence). The sequencing here drew on peripheral blood, taken on day 0 of AZD1222 vaccination. This clonotype originated in an adult in good health. The chain is built from TRBV7-9 and TRBJ2-3, with TRBD1 identical over 9 bases. CDR3 region: CASSENRGPYTDTQYF. In DNA form, the CDR3 reads TGTGCCAGCAGCGAGAACAGGGGGCCCTACACAGATACGCAGTATTTT.